These 14 T cell receptor beta chains originate from one sample sequenced in a study of OX40 agonist ivuxolimab in advanced cancers. The repertoire was sequenced with immunoSEQ multiplex PCR; TCRdb's copy has only in-frame clones and lacks some. The table includes about 34,000 clones, around 80% detected once. The input for sequencing was CD4+ or CD8+ T cells sorted from blood, taken in a trial of the OX40 agonist ivuxolimab. These receptors originate from an adult with an advanced solid tumor such as melanoma, head and neck, liver or kidney cancer.

This clone came up once. The CDR3 DNA follows: TGTGCCAGCAGACTGGACCCTAATAATTCACCCCTCCACTTT. Its protein is CASRLDPNNSPLHF. This sequence joins TRBV27 and TRBJ1-6; D call uncertain. CDR1 and CDR2 from the germline V gene are MNHEY and SMNVEV (reference sequence). The CDR3 runs 14 residues. Trimming left V 6 bases short and J 5 bases short, with 11 bases between.

This chain joins TRBV19 and TRBJ1-5; D remains unclear. The germline gives CDR1 LNHDA, CDR2 SQIVND (reference sequence). Trimming took off 3 bases at V and 4 bases at J, with 10 bases between the two ends. The CDR3 sequence is 14 residues long. CDR3 sequence: CASSIKPGNQPQHF. The CDR3 DNA follows: TGTGCCAGTAGTATCAAGCCAGGAAATCAGCCCCAGCATTTT.

The chain employs TRBV10-2 and TRBJ1-5; D may be TRBD1 (6 bases). This CDR3 spans 14 amino acids. Trimming cost V 0 bases and J 9 bases, with 12 bases left between them. Germline V gene sequence: CDR1 WSHSY, CDR2 SAAADI. CDR3 sequence (DNA): TGCGCCAGCAGTGAGTCTGGGGGGCTGCGGCCCCAGCATTTT. Its protein product is CASSESGGLRPQHF.

Concerning this clone itself: The junction departs from germline at one end; a sequencing error may be responsible. The identical CDR3 is also encoded by other nucleotide sequences in the sample. This sequence joins TRBV7-7 and TRBJ2-5; TRBD1 matches at 8 bases. This CDR3 comprises 15 residues. Germline lookup yields CDR1 SSHAT and CDR2 FNYEAQ (reference sequence). This CDR3 reads CASTPPGTGRETQYF. The DNA of the CDR3 is TGCGCTAGCACCCCTCCCGGGACAGGAAGGGAGACCCAGTACTTC.

Only one count was recorded for this clone. V is TRBV9 and J is TRBJ1-4; no reliable D call. Germline V gene data show CDR1 as SGDLS and CDR2 as YYNGEE. The CDR3 runs to 15 residues. With 2 bases removed from V and 5 bases from J, the gap between germline ends came to 13 bases. Here the CDR3 DNA reads TGTGCCAGCAGCGTGAGGGAGGCGATGAATGAAAAACTGTTTTTT. Protein product: CASSVREAMNEKLFF. Based on the CDR3 plus reference TRBV9 and TRBJ1-4, the full variable domain is DSGVTQTPKHLITATGQRVTLRCSPRSGDLSVYWYQQSLDQGLQFLIQYYNGEERAKGNILERFSAQQFPDLHSELNLSSLELGDSALYFCASSVREAMNEKLFFGSGTQLSVL.

The chain couples TRBV6-1 to TRBJ1-2; D not certain. The germline V gene has CDR1 MNHNS and CDR2 SASEGT. Between the trimmed V and J ends, which lost 0 bases and 2 bases, there was a span of 4 bases. This CDR3 has 13 residues. CDR3 region: CASSEAGNYGYTF. Here the CDR3 DNA reads TGTGCCAGCAGTGAAGCTGGGAACTATGGCTACACCTTC.

The chain has TRBV5-1 and TRBJ1-1; 7 bases match TRBD1. Germline V lookup: CDR1 SGHRS, CDR2 YFSETQ. CDR3 size: 14 residues. The V segment lost 4 bases and the J segment 3 bases; nucleotides outside the gene matches: 6. The CDR3 spells CASSEGQSHTEAFF. The CDR3 DNA reads TGCGCCAGCAGCGAGGGACAGTCCCACACTGAAGCTTTCTTT.

The rearrangement uses TRBV7-2 and TRBJ1-6; D call uncertain. Germline V gene sequence: CDR1 SGHTA, CDR2 FQGNSA. The germline V and J ends were trimmed by 5 bases and 9 bases, with 14 bases remaining between them. The CDR3 extends over 14 amino acids. CDR3 sequence reads: CASSPDSFGSPLHF. In DNA form, the CDR3 reads TGTGCCAGCAGCCCTGACTCTTTCGGTTCACCCCTCCACTTT.

V gene TRBV7-6 combines with J gene TRBJ1-3, with D possibly matching TRBD1 (5 bases). Germline values: CDR1 SGHVS, CDR2 FNYEAQ. V lost 7 bases to trimming and J lost 1 base, with 23 bases between them. There are 18 residues in the CDR3. The CDR3 coding sequence is TGTGCCAGCACCGGGGACCCTCGGGCCACTGGTTCTGGAAACACCATATATTTT. This codes for CASTGDPRATGSGNTIYF.

The genes are TRBV6-5 and TRBJ2-5; 8 positions agree with TRBD1. V shed 0 bases, J shed 5 bases, and the junction held 5 bases outside the gene matches. The CDR3 contains 15 residues. The germline V gene encodes CDR1 MNHEY and CDR2 SVGAGI. This CDR3 reads CASSYSGQGAETQYF. The CDR3 coding sequence is TGTGCCAGCAGTTACTCCGGACAGGGAGCGGAGACCCAGTACTTC.

This chain links TRBV7-9 with TRBJ2-5, with D unresolved. The CDR3 contains 12 residues. Deletions cut 7 bases from V and 8 bases from J, with 14 bases between. Looked up from germline, CDR1 is SEHNR and CDR2 is FQNEAQ (reference sequence). Here the CDR3 DNA reads TGTGCCAGCATCACCGTCGGAGAAACCCAGTACTTC. It codes for CASITVGETQYF.

The chain couples TRBV7-3 to TRBJ2-1, with TRBD2 matching over 7 bases. The germline V gene has CDR1 SGHTA and CDR2 FQGTGA. Trimming took 1 base from V and 5 from J; bases not matched to a gene: 11. The CDR3 is 17 amino acids. CDR3 coding DNA: TGTGCCAGCAGCTTAAAGGGCTTCGCGGGAGCCAACAATGAGCAGTTCTTC. Protein sequence: CASSLKGFAGANNEQFF.

The chain links TRBV6-1 to TRBJ2-7; possible D gene TRBD1, 6 bases. CDR3 length: 14 residues. Deletions cut 0 bases from V and 4 bases from J, with 10 bases between. The germline gives CDR1 MNHNS, CDR2 SASEGT. This chain's CDR3 is CASSEAVRGYEQYF. The CDR3 region has the DNA TGTGCCAGCAGTGAAGCTGTCAGGGGATACGAGCAGTACTTC.

V usage is TRBV13 and J usage is TRBJ2-2, with TRBD2 as a possible D gene (6 bases). V was shortened by 4 bases and J by 4 bases, with 10 bases between the two germline ends. The germline V gene encodes CDR1 PRHDT and CDR2 FYEKMQ (reference sequence). The CDR3 is made up of 14 amino acids. The CDR3 DNA is TGTGCCAGCAGCTCCGGGGACTTCACCGGGGAGCTGTTTTTT. This codes for CASSSGDFTGELFF. The full variable domain, its missing parts supplied by reference TRBV13 and TRBJ2-2, is AAGVIQSPRHLIKEKRETATLKCYPIPRHDTVYWYQQGPGQDPQFLISFYEKMQSDKGSIPDRFSAQQFSDYHSELNMSSLELGDSALYFCASSSGDFTGELFFGEGSRLTVL.